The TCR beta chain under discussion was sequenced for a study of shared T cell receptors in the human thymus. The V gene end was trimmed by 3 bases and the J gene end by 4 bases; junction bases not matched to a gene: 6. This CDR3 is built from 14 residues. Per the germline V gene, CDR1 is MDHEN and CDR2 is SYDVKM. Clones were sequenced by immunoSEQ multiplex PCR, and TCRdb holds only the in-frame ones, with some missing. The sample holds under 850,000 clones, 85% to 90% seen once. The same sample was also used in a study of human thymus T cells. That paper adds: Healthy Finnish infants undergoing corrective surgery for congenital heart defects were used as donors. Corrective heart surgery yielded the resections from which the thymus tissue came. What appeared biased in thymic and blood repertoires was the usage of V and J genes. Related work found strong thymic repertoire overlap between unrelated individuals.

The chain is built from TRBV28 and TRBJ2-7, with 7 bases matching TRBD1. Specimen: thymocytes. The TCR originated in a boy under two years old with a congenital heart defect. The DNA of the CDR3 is TGTGCCAGCAGTTTCGAACAGGGGTCATACGAGCAGTACTTC. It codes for CASSFEQGSYEQYF.